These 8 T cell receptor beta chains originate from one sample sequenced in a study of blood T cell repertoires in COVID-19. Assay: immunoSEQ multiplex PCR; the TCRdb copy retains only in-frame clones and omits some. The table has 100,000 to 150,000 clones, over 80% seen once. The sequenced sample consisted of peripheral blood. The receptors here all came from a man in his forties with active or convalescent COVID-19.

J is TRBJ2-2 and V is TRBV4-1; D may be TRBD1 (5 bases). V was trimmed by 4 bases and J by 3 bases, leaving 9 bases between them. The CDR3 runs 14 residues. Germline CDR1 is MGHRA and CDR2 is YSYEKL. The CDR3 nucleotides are TGCGCCAGCAGCCGAGGCAGGGACACCGGGGAGCTGTTTTTT. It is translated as CASSRGRDTGELFF.

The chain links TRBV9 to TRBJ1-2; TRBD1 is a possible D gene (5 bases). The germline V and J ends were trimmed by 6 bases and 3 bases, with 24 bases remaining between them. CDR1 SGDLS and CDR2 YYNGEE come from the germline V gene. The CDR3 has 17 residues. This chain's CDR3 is CASNRGGRGLEDYGYTF. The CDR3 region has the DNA TGTGCCAGCAACCGAGGCGGGAGGGGCCTCGAGGACTATGGCTACACCTTC.

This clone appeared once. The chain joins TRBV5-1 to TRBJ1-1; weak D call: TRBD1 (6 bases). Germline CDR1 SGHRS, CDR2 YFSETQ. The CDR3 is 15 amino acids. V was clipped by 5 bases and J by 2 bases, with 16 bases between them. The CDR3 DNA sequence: TGCGCCAGCAGAGAACAGACAGGCGTTAACACTGAAGCTTTCTTT. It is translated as CASREQTGVNTEAFF.

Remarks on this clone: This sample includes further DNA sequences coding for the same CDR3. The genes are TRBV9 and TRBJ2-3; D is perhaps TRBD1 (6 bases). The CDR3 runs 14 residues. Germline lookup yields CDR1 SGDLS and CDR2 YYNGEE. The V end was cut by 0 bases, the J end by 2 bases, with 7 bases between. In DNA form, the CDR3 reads TGTGCCAGCAGCGTAGCAGGGGTCACAGATACGCAGTATTTT. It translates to CASSVAGVTDTQYF. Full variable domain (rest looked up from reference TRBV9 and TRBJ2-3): DSGVTQTPKHLITATGQRVTLRCSPRSGDLSVYWYQQSLDQGLQFLIQYYNGEERAKGNILERFSAQQFPDLHSELNLSSLELGDSALYFCASSVAGVTDTQYFGPGTRLTVL.

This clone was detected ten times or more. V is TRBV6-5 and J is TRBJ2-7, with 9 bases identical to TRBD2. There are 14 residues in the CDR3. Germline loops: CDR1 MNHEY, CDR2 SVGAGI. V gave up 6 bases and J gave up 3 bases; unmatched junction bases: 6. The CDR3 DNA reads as TGTGCCAGCAGATTTTCTAGCGGGGTCTACGAGCAGTACTTC. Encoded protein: CASRFSSGVYEQYF.

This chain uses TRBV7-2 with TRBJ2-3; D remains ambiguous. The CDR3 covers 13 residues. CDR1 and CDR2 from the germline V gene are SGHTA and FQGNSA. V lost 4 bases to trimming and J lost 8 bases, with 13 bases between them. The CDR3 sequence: CASSSAITGTQYF. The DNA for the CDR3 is TGTGCCAGCAGCTCCGCCATCACGGGTACGCAGTATTTT.

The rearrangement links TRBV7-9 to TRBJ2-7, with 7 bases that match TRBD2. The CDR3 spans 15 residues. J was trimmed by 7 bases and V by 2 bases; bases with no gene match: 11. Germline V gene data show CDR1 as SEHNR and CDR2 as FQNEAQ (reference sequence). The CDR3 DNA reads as TGTGCCAGCAGCTTACTGAGCGGGGACGTTAGAGAGCAGTACTTC. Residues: CASSLLSGDVREQYF.

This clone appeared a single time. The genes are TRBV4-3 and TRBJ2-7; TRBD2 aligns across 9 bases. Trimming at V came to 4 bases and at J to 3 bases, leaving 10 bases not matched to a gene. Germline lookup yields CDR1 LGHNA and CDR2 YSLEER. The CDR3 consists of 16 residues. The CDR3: CASSREGAGGNYEQYF. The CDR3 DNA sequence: TGCGCCAGCAGCCGAGAGGGAGCGGGGGGAAACTACGAGCAGTACTTC.